This T cell receptor beta chain comes out of a study of radiotherapy plus CTLA-4 blockade in lung cancer. The CDR3 loop spans 14 amino acids. CDR1 and CDR2 (germline): MDHEN, SYDVKM. With 5 bases removed from V and 5 bases from J, the gap between germline ends came to 15 bases. With respect to this clone: Antigen unknown.

Libraries were prepared by immunoSEQ multiplex PCR; TCRdb keeps only in-frame clonotypes and omits some of them. The sample has roughly 50,000 clones, around nine tenths seen once; the top ten hold less than 9.5%. Study findings and constraints: The best prediction of response reportedly came from early blood T cell clone dynamics, with interferon-beta.

This material consisted of peripheral blood, taken from a patient treated with radiotherapy plus ipilimumab. The sequence was collected from a human donor with non-small cell lung cancer whose response to radiotherapy plus ipilimumab could not be evaluated. The chain has TRBV28 and TRBJ1-1; D perhaps matches TRBD1 (6 bases). DNA for the CDR3: TGTGCCAGCAGTAGACAGGCCAGGCCAACTGAAGCTTTCTTT. Its translation: CASSRQARPTEAFF.